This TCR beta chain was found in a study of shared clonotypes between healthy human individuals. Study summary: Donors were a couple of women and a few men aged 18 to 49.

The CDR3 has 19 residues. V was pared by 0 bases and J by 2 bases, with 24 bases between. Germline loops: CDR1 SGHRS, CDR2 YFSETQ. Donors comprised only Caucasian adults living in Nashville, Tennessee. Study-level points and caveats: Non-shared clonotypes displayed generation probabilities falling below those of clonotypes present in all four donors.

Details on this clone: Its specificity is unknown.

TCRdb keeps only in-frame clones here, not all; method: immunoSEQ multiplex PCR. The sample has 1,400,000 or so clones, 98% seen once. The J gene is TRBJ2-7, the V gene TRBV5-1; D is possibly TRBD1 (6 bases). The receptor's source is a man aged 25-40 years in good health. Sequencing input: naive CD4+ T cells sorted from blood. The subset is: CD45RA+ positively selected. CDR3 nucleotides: TGCGCCAGCAGCTTGGAGACCTCCGGGACACCGGGAACCACCTACGAGCAGTACTTC. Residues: CASSLETSGTPGTTYEQYF.